This is a list of T cell receptor beta chains from one sample in a study of blood T cells in healthy people across ages. TCRdb fed the 5' RACE reads into MiXCR, producing one record per CDR3 protein. The sample has over 1.5 million distinct CDR3 sequences, around 48% seen once. Material for sequencing was blood. The receptors come from a woman aged 40 to 55 in good health. Each CDR3 is given with its conserved first and last residue. A D gene is named only where the DNA matches it firmly. Clone size is shown for a subset of rows, as once, few, many or a class of expanded clone.

CDR3 protein: CASSYIEGTHEKLFF; CDR3 DNA: TGTGCCAGCAGTTACATAGAGGGGACGCATGAAAAACTGTTTTTT; J gene: TRBJ1-4; CDR3 length: 15; D gene: NA; clone size: NA; V gene: TRBV6-2/TRBV6-3
CDR3 protein: CASSPGGRNQPQHF; CDR3 DNA: TGTGCCAGCTCACCAGGGGGCCGCAATCAGCCCCAGCATTTT; J gene: TRBJ1-5; CDR3 length: 14; D gene: NA; clone size: few; V gene: TRBV18
CDR3 protein: CSAIRLRLNEQFF; CDR3 DNA: TGCAGTGCTATAAGACTACGTCTCAATGAGCAGTTCTTC; J gene: TRBJ2-1; CDR3 length: 13; D gene: NA; clone size: NA; V gene: TRBV20-1
CDR3 protein: CASSLVRDSAFF; CDR3 DNA: TGTGCCAGCAGCTTAGTTCGGGACTCGGCTTTCTTT; J gene: TRBJ1-1; CDR3 length: 12; D gene: NA; clone size: NA; V gene: TRBV7-2
CDR3 protein: CASSYGTETLTDTQYF; CDR3 DNA: TGCGCCAGCAGCTATGGGACCGAGACTCTCACAGATACGCAGTATTTT; J gene: TRBJ2-3; CDR3 length: 16; D gene: NA; clone size: NA; V gene: TRBV4-3
CDR3 protein: CASSVRRADTQYF; CDR3 DNA: TGTGCCAGCAGCGTGCGGCGTGCAGATACGCAGTATTTT; J gene: TRBJ2-3; CDR3 length: 13; D gene: NA; clone size: few; V gene: TRBV9
CDR3 protein: CASSRENRATGELFF; CDR3 DNA: TGTGCCAGCAGTCGCGAGAATAGGGCCACCGGGGAGCTGTTTTTT; J gene: TRBJ2-2; CDR3 length: 15; D gene: NA; clone size: NA; V gene: TRBV12-3/TRBV12-4
CDR3 protein: CASSLDRWGANTGELFF; CDR3 DNA: TGCGCCAGCAGCTTGGATAGGTGGGGGGCGAACACCGGGGAGCTGTTTTTT; J gene: TRBJ2-2; CDR3 length: 17; D gene: NA; clone size: once; V gene: TRBV5-1
CDR3 protein: CASSLAGGQSYNSPLHF; CDR3 DNA: TGTGCCAGCAGCTTAGCGGGGGGACAGAGTTATAATTCACCCCTCCACTTT; J gene: TRBJ1-6; CDR3 length: 17; D gene: TRBD1; clone size: NA; V gene: TRBV7-9
CDR3 protein: CATSDPPGQQFF; CDR3 DNA: TGTGCCACCAGTGATCCACCGGGACAGCAGTTCTTC; J gene: TRBJ2-1; CDR3 length: 12; D gene: NA; clone size: few; V gene: TRBV24-1
CDR3 protein: CASSTDSFYEQYF; CDR3 DNA: TGTGCCAGCAGTACAGACAGTTTCTACGAGCAGTACTTC; J gene: TRBJ2-7; CDR3 length: 13; D gene: NA; clone size: NA; V gene: TRBV6-5
CDR3 protein: CASSLTLASGGGSTDTQYF; CDR3 DNA: TGTGCCAGCAGCTTAACGTTGGCTAGCGGCGGGGGGAGCACAGATACGCAGTATTTT; J gene: TRBJ2-3; CDR3 length: 19; D gene: TRBD2; clone size: NA; V gene: TRBV11-2
CDR3 protein: CSARVVGLAFF; CDR3 DNA: TGCAGTGCTAGAGTGGTAGGGCTAGCTTTCTTT; J gene: TRBJ1-1; CDR3 length: 11; D gene: NA; clone size: NA; V gene: TRBV20-1
CDR3 protein: CASSQQTRGTEAFF; CDR3 DNA: TGCGCCAGCAGCCAACAGACTCGGGGCACTGAAGCTTTCTTT; J gene: TRBJ1-1; CDR3 length: 14; D gene: NA; clone size: NA; V gene: TRBV4-3
CDR3 protein: CASSLDRRTYNEQFF; CDR3 DNA: TGTGCCAGCAGTTTGGATCGGCGCACCTACAATGAGCAGTTCTTC; J gene: TRBJ2-1; CDR3 length: 15; D gene: NA; clone size: NA; V gene: TRBV27
CDR3 protein: CASSRVFLYQIPFRDNSYEQYF; CDR3 DNA: TGTGCCAGCAGTAGGGTATTTTTATATCAAATCCCGTTCCGGGACAACTCCTACGAGCAGTACTTC; J gene: TRBJ2-7; CDR3 length: 22; D gene: NA; clone size: NA; V gene: TRBV6-1
CDR3 protein: CASSRTGESAGNTIYF; CDR3 DNA: TGTGCCAGCAGTCGGACAGGGGAGTCGGCTGGAAACACCATATATTTT; J gene: TRBJ1-3; CDR3 length: 16; D gene: TRBD1; clone size: once; V gene: TRBV7-2
CDR3 protein: CSARNVAPYEQSF; CDR3 DNA: TGCAGTGCCCGGAACGTAGCCCCCTACGAGCAGTCCTTC; J gene: TRBJ2-7; CDR3 length: 13; D gene: NA; clone size: NA; V gene: TRBV20-1
CDR3 protein: CSVSRLTDTQYF; CDR3 DNA: TGCAGTGTCAGTAGGCTTACAGATACGCAGTATTTT; J gene: TRBJ2-3; CDR3 length: 12; D gene: NA; clone size: NA; V gene: TRBV20-1
CDR3 protein: CASSPPGSGNTIYF; CDR3 DNA: TGTGCCAGCAGTCCCCCCGGGAGCGGAAACACCATATATTTT; J gene: TRBJ1-3; CDR3 length: 14; D gene: NA; clone size: NA; V gene: TRBV28
CDR3 protein: CASSSGQGLYNEQFF; CDR3 DNA: TGTGCCAGCAGCTCGGGACAGGGTCTTTACAATGAGCAGTTCTTC; J gene: TRBJ2-1; CDR3 length: 15; D gene: TRBD1; clone size: NA; V gene: TRBV7-6
CDR3 protein: CASSSLPGQGRSTEAFF; CDR3 DNA: TGCGCCAGCAGCTCCTTACCGGGACAGGGTCGGAGCACTGAAGCTTTCTTT; J gene: TRBJ1-1; CDR3 length: 17; D gene: TRBD1; clone size: NA; V gene: TRBV5-1
CDR3 protein: CASREPGTSYNEQFF; CDR3 DNA: TGTGCCAGCAGAGAACCCGGGACCTCATACAATGAGCAGTTCTTC; J gene: TRBJ2-1; CDR3 length: 15; D gene: NA; clone size: few; V gene: TRBV6-2/TRBV6-3
CDR3 protein: CASRTGAAPLEQFF; CDR3 DNA: TGTGCCAGCAGAACGGGTGCGGCACCACTTGAGCAGTTCTTC; J gene: TRBJ2-1; CDR3 length: 14; D gene: NA; clone size: NA; V gene: TRBV7-9
CDR3 protein: CASTGGLTDTQYF; CDR3 DNA: TGTGCCAGCACGGGGGGGCTCACAGATACGCAGTATTTT; J gene: TRBJ2-3; CDR3 length: 13; D gene: TRBD2; clone size: NA; V gene: TRBV13
CDR3 protein: CASSQDRTGGANTQYF; CDR3 DNA: TGTGCCAGCAGCCAAGACCGGACAGGGGGTGCGAATACGCAGTATTTT; J gene: TRBJ2-3; CDR3 length: 16; D gene: TRBD1; clone size: few; V gene: TRBV4-2
CDR3 protein: CASGTRQQETQYF; CDR3 DNA: TGTGCCAGCGGTACGAGGCAGCAAGAGACCCAGTACTTC; J gene: TRBJ2-5; CDR3 length: 13; D gene: NA; clone size: few; V gene: TRBV18
CDR3 protein: CASRGSGTWGYNEQYF; CDR3 DNA: TGTGCCAGCAGGGGATCAGGGACGTGGGGATACAATGAGCAGTACTTC; J gene: TRBJ2-5; CDR3 length: 16; D gene: NA; clone size: NA; V gene: TRBV5-6
CDR3 protein: CASSPRARDRTYNEQLF; CDR3 DNA: TGTGCCAGCAGCCCCCGGGCCAGGGACAGGACCTACAATGAGCAGCTCTTC; J gene: TRBJ2-1; CDR3 length: 17; D gene: TRBD1; clone size: NA; V gene: TRBV7-2
CDR3 protein: CASSPWGGPQSYNEQFF; CDR3 DNA: TGTGCCAGCAGCCCCTGGGGGGGGCCTCAATCCTACAATGAGCAGTTCTTC; J gene: TRBJ2-1; CDR3 length: 17; D gene: NA; clone size: few; V gene: TRBV3-1
CDR3 protein: CASSSSQPNYGYTF; CDR3 DNA: TGCGCCAGCAGCTCTAGTCAGCCTAACTATGGCTACACCTTC; J gene: TRBJ1-2; CDR3 length: 14; D gene: NA; clone size: NA; V gene: TRBV5-1
CDR3 protein: CASSQDYRQGGGQPQHF; CDR3 DNA: TGCGCCAGCAGCCAAGATTATAGGCAGGGAGGCGGCCAGCCCCAGCATTTT; J gene: TRBJ1-5; CDR3 length: 17; D gene: NA; clone size: NA; V gene: TRBV4-1
CDR3 protein: CSAREGEGFTEAFF; CDR3 DNA: TGCAGTGCTAGAGAAGGGGAGGGCTTCACTGAAGCTTTCTTT; J gene: TRBJ1-1; CDR3 length: 14; D gene: NA; clone size: NA; V gene: TRBV20-1
CDR3 protein: CASSLYYGQVVHEQYF; CDR3 DNA: TGTGCCAGCAGTTTATATTACGGACAGGTCGTCCACGAGCAGTACTTC; J gene: TRBJ2-7; CDR3 length: 16; D gene: TRBD1; clone size: few; V gene: TRBV27
CDR3 protein: CSPDRQGGITSNQPQHF; CDR3 DNA: TGCAGCCCAGATCGACAGGGGGGGATTACTAGCAATCAGCCCCAGCATTTT; J gene: TRBJ1-5; CDR3 length: 17; D gene: TRBD1; clone size: NA; V gene: TRBV29-1
CDR3 protein: CASSQLTGDKNIQYF; CDR3 DNA: TGCGCCAGCAGCCAACTGACAGGGGACAAAAACATTCAGTACTTC; J gene: TRBJ2-4; CDR3 length: 15; D gene: TRBD1; clone size: few; V gene: TRBV4-3
CDR3 protein: CSARSDTLSTRVNYGYTF; CDR3 DNA: TGCAGTGCTAGATCGGACACCCTGTCGACCCGCGTTAACTATGGCTACACCTTC; J gene: TRBJ1-2; CDR3 length: 18; D gene: NA; clone size: few; V gene: TRBV20-1
CDR3 protein: CASSTRDRGHGYTF; CDR3 DNA: TGTGCCAGCAGTACCCGGGACAGGGGTCATGGCTACACCTTC; J gene: TRBJ1-2; CDR3 length: 14; D gene: TRBD1; clone size: NA; V gene: TRBV6-2/TRBV6-3
CDR3 protein: CASSPGGGTGYGYTF; CDR3 DNA: TGTGCCAGCAGCCCAGGGGGGGGGACGGGATATGGCTACACCTTC; J gene: TRBJ1-2; CDR3 length: 15; D gene: TRBD1; clone size: NA; V gene: TRBV7-2
CDR3 protein: CSAPGALAGSYEQYF; CDR3 DNA: TGCAGTGCCCCTGGAGCACTAGCGGGGTCCTACGAGCAGTACTTC; J gene: TRBJ2-7; CDR3 length: 15; D gene: TRBD2; clone size: few; V gene: TRBV20-1
CDR3 protein: CASSDISGTDVDEQYF; CDR3 DNA: TGTGCCAGCAGTGATATATCCGGGACAGACGTTGACGAGCAGTACTTC; J gene: TRBJ2-7; CDR3 length: 16; D gene: TRBD1; clone size: NA; V gene: TRBV6-1
CDR3 protein: CASMPAGAQYNEQFF; CDR3 DNA: TGTGCCAGCATGCCGGCGGGGGCGCAATACAATGAGCAGTTCTTC; J gene: TRBJ2-1; CDR3 length: 15; D gene: NA; clone size: few; V gene: TRBV7-9
CDR3 protein: CASSVATTRTSGAPYEQYF; CDR3 DNA: TGTGCCAGCAGCGTAGCCACGACGCGGACTAGCGGGGCCCCCTACGAGCAGTACTTC; J gene: TRBJ2-7; CDR3 length: 19; D gene: TRBD2; clone size: NA; V gene: TRBV9
CDR3 protein: CASSLDSTSAQFF; CDR3 DNA: TGCGCCAGTAGCTTGGATTCGACTAGTGCACAGTTCTTC; J gene: TRBJ2-1; CDR3 length: 13; D gene: NA; clone size: few; V gene: TRBV5-1
CDR3 protein: CASIGGVSYEQYF; CDR3 DNA: TGTGCCAGCATAGGGGGGGTCTCCTACGAGCAGTACTTC; J gene: TRBJ2-7; CDR3 length: 13; D gene: NA; clone size: NA; V gene: TRBV27
CDR3 protein: CASNFPERGMPYEQFF; CDR3 DNA: TGTGCCAGCAACTTCCCGGAGCGGGGGATGCCTTACGAGCAGTTCTTC; J gene: TRBJ2-1; CDR3 length: 16; D gene: NA; clone size: NA; V gene: TRBV21-1
CDR3 protein: CASSIQGRTETQYF; CDR3 DNA: TGTGCCAGTAGTATTCAGGGGAGGACAGAGACCCAGTACTTC; J gene: TRBJ2-5; CDR3 length: 14; D gene: NA; clone size: NA; V gene: TRBV19
CDR3 protein: CASSLAGQGDTREQFF; CDR3 DNA: TGTGCCAGCAGCTTAGCAGGACAGGGGGACACAAGAGAGCAGTTCTTC; J gene: TRBJ2-1; CDR3 length: 16; D gene: TRBD1; clone size: NA; V gene: TRBV7-8